This TCR beta chain was obtained from a study of metastatic and nonmetastatic thyroid tumors. As for the study in general: The study looked at repertoires side by side in blood and in tumor or nodule tissue from malignant and benign thyroid patients.

This CDR3 has 15 residues. The germline V gene has CDR1 SGDLS and CDR2 YYNGEE. Trimming pared 2 bases from V and 5 bases from J, leaving 17 bases between. Ahead of thyroid surgery, no patient had received treatment of any kind. With regard to this clone: Its antigen is unidentified. This CDR3 is also generated by other DNA sequences in the sample.

Study-wide results and caveats: TCR beta diversity was reportedly significantly higher in malignant thyroid tumors than benign nodules, in blood and tumor.

In the study's own analysis: A classifier for distant metastasis in papillary thyroid cancer was constructed using CDR3 differences observed across clinicopathological groups. TCRdb reanalyzed the PCR reads with MiXCR. None of the V and J calls come from the authors' own analysis; TCRdb made them. This table holds tens of thousands of clones, about 17% found once. The clonotype comes from a female donor with papillary thyroid cancer or a benign thyroid nodule (not recorded which). Some clones in this sample may be carry-over from other donors' samples. The sample comprised blood. The V call is TRBV9, the J call TRBJ2-7; D call uncertain. The CDR3, as DNA: TGTGCCAGCAGCGTGGTAGATGACCCACGGAACGAGCAGTACTTC. This translates into CASSVVDDPRNEQYF.